This is a list of T cell receptor beta chains from one sample in a study of cytomegalovirus exposure and HLA in healthy donors. The method was immunoSEQ multiplex PCR; TCRdb's version includes in-frame clones alone and lacks a portion of them. The table for this sample gives 50,000 or so clones. The specimen was PBMCs. The source is a woman between 55 and 75 years old in good health and CMV-seropositive. The CDR3 runs from the conserved cysteine through the conserved F or W. A D gene is named only where the DNA matches it firmly.

v_call d_call cdr3_aa
TRBV19 - CASSKDLEGAFF
TRBV28 TRBD1 CASSLWSLGQGALSYGYTF
TRBV11-2 TRBD2 CASHPTRGGGAAGELFF
TRBV11-3 - CASSLGASTDTQYF
TRBV6-5 - CASRDSATNEKLFF
TRBV10-1 TRBD2 CASSETLAGAYNEQFF
TRBV11-3 - CASSLGSSVNTEAFF
TRBV4-1 - CASSPRWGPNTGELFF
TRBV6-6 TRBD1 CASSWTGSDNEQFF
TRBV14 TRBD1 CASSQVGQVYGYTF
TRBV6-1 - CASSVQGFGETQYF
TRBV5-4 TRBD1 CASSLLGQGAREQYF
TRBV2 - CASKGVLSDNEQFF
TRBV6-5 - CASRRTASNYGYTF
TRBV11-3 - CASSTQGTDNEQFF
TRBV11-2 - CASSLAPGYGYTF
TRBV5-1 TRBD1 CASSSQTGGEFYGYTF
TRBV11-2 - CASSLGWGRTAYEQYF
TRBV19 TRBD2 CASTLSGGNEQFF
TRBV29-1 - CSVEGQESSYEQYF
TRBV6-5 - CASSSQAGGYTF
TRBV7-2 TRBD2 CASSPSSGGGYEQYF
TRBV28 - CASSPPMGGTYNSPLHF
TRBV15 TRBD1 CATSREQGVNQPQHF